These 29 T cell receptor beta chains originate from one sample sequenced in a study of T cell responses to AZD1222 COVID-19 vaccine. Assay used: immunoSEQ multiplex PCR; TCRdb lists only in-frame clones, some missing. This table has about 150,000 clones, 85% to 95% appearing once. The sample consisted of peripheral blood, taken on day 0 of AZD1222 vaccination. The receptors were sampled from an adult in good health.

The chain employs TRBV4-1 and TRBJ1-5; no reliable D call. Germline loops: CDR1 MGHRA, CDR2 YSYEKL. This CDR3 contains 15 residues. With 4 bases removed from V and 3 bases from J, the gap between germline ends came to 13 bases. In DNA, the CDR3 is TGCGCCAGCAGCCTAGAACGGGAGTACAATCAGCCCCAGCATTTT. Translating it yields CASSLEREYNQPQHF.

This clone was observed a few times. The chain combines TRBV2 with TRBJ2-2; D call uncertain. CDR3 length: 14 amino acids. Trimming cost V 7 bases and J 1 base, with 10 bases left between them. CDR1 and CDR2 from the germline V gene are SNHLY and FYNNEI. CDR3 in amino acids: CASTAIRNTGELFF. The CDR3 nucleotides read TGTGCCAGCACCGCAATACGGAACACCGGGGAGCTGTTTTTT.

V is TRBV1 and J is TRBJ1-1. TRBV1 is an annotated pseudogene. The CDR3 has 19 amino acids. The CDR3 DNA reads as TGCACCAGCAGCCAAGACCCCGCTCCAGTTCCCAGTAATAGGACTGAAGCTTTCTTT. Its protein is CTSSQDPAPVPSNRTEAFF.

The chain is built from TRBV18 and TRBJ1-1; D is unclear. Germline V gene lookup returns CDR1 KGHSH and CDR2 LQKENI. The CDR3 is 13 residues long. Trimming removed 3 bases from V and 5 bases from J, with 10 bases in between. This CDR3 reads CASSPERETEAFF. The CDR3 nucleotides are TGTGCCAGCTCACCTGAGCGGGAAACTGAAGCTTTCTTT.

The chain links TRBV6-6 to TRBJ2-1; 7 bases agree with TRBD2. CDR1 MNHNY and CDR2 SVGAGI come from the germline V gene (reference sequence). This CDR3 spans 15 amino acids. V dropped 2 bases and J dropped 5; count of bases not matched to a gene: 6. The CDR3 nucleotides read TGTGCCAGCAGTTACCAGGAGCGGGGAGACAATGAGCAGTTCTTC. Its protein product is CASSYQERGDNEQFF.

The chain links TRBV6-1 to TRBJ1-1; unclear D gene. The CDR3 length is 14 residues. The V end lost 2 bases, the J end lost 1 base, and 8 bases lay between the germline ends. The germline gives CDR1 MNHNS, CDR2 SASEGT. The DNA for the CDR3 is TGTGCCAGCAGTGAAATCGAGTGGAACACTGAAGCTTTCTTT. Translation gives CASSEIEWNTEAFF.

This chain connects TRBV29-1 to TRBJ1-1, with D unresolved. The CDR3 is made up of 13 amino acids. Germline V CDR1 and CDR2: SQVTM, ANQGSEA. V was trimmed by 7 bases and J by 2 bases, leaving 14 bases between them. This chain's CDR3 is CSARTQGNTEAFF. The DNA for the CDR3 is TGCAGCGCCAGAACCCAAGGAAACACTGAAGCTTTCTTT. Full variable domain (missing parts from reference TRBV29-1 and TRBJ1-1): SAVISQKPSRDICQRGTSLTIQCQVDSQVTMMFWYRQQPGQSLTLIATANQGSEATYESGFVIDKFPISRPNLTFSTLTVSNMSPEDSSIYLCSARTQGNTEAFFGQGTRLTVV.

This clone was detected only once. The V and J genes are TRBV6-5 and TRBJ2-1; D is possibly TRBD1 (6 bases). The length of the CDR3 is 14 residues. Germline V gene lookup returns CDR1 MNHEY and CDR2 SVGAGI. V lost 2 bases and J lost 2, with 7 bases in between. The CDR3 here is CASSYGGTYNEQFF. DNA of the CDR3: TGTGCCAGCAGTTACGGGGGCACCTACAATGAGCAGTTCTTC.

V and J are TRBV19 and TRBJ2-1, with D perhaps matching TRBD2 (6 bases). Trimming shortened V by 3 bases and J by 6 bases, and 15 bases separated the two germline ends. This CDR3 spans 15 amino acids. Germline CDR1 LNHDA, CDR2 SQIVND (reference sequence). CDR3 nucleotide sequence: TGTGCCAGTAGTATTAGCGTCGGGGGACGCAATGAGCAGTTCTTC. Encoded protein: CASSISVGGRNEQFF.

V and J are TRBV27 and TRBJ1-5; D is perhaps TRBD1 (6 bases). CDR1 and CDR2 (germline): MNHEY, SMNVEV (reference sequence). This CDR3 region has 14 residues. Trimming shortened V by 5 bases and J by 5 bases, and 13 bases separated the two germline ends. The DNA of the CDR3 is TGTGCCAGCAGTCCACAGGGATACTATCAGCCCCAGCATTTT. It codes for CASSPQGYYQPQHF.

The rearrangement links TRBV27 to TRBJ2-3; 8 bases match TRBD2. This CDR3 spans 13 amino acids. Looked up from germline, CDR1 is MNHEY and CDR2 is SMNVEV (reference sequence). The V segment lost 7 bases and the J segment 6 bases; nucleotides outside the gene matches: 6. CDR3 bases: TGTGCCAGCAAACGGACTAGCCTTGATACGCAGTATTTT. This encodes CASKRTSLDTQYF.

In its sample, this clone was seen once. The chain combines TRBV29-1 with TRBJ2-3; 11 bases align to TRBD1. CDR3 length: 15 residues. CDR1 and CDR2 from the germline V gene are SQVTM and ANQGSEA. Germline trimming cut 6 bases from V and 3 bases from J; bases unmatched to any gene: 8. The CDR3 coding sequence is TGCAGCGTGGGGCGGACAGGGGGCGTGACAGATACGCAGTATTTT. The encoded protein is CSVGRTGGVTDTQYF.

The CDR3 DNA sequence: TGTGCCAGCAGCTTCGGGGCCCCCGGGATGCCGAGCTCTGGAAACACCATATATTTT. Protein sequence: CASSFGAPGMPSSGNTIYF. The chain has TRBV7-2 and TRBJ1-3; D perhaps matches TRBD1 (5 bases). V lost 3 bases and J 0 bases, leaving 21 bases between the germline ends. The germline V gene encodes CDR1 SGHTA and CDR2 FQGNSA. CDR3 length: 19 residues.

The V call is TRBV7-9, the J call TRBJ2-1; 9 bases are shared with TRBD2. CDR3 length: 15 residues. The germline gives CDR1 SEHNR, CDR2 FQNEAQ (reference sequence). J lost 2 bases, V lost 3 bases, and 2 bases had no gene match. DNA for the CDR3: TGTGCCAGCAGCTTTAGCGGGGGCACCTACAATGAGCAGTTCTTC. As protein: CASSFSGGTYNEQFF. Using reference TRBV7-9 and TRBJ2-1 for the parts outside the CDR3, the full variable domain is DTGVSQNPRHKITKRGQNVTFRCDPISEHNRLYWYRQTLGQGPEFLTYFQNEAQLEKSRLLSDRFSAERPKGSFSTLEIQRTEQGDSAMYLCASSFSGGTYNEQFFGPGTRLTVL.

The V gene is TRBV5-1, the J gene TRBJ1-1; the D is unclear. There are 14 residues in the CDR3. Trimming took off 3 bases at V and 7 bases at J, with 16 bases between the two ends. Looked up from germline, CDR1 is SGHRS and CDR2 is YFSETQ. CDR3 region: CASSSAGAGGEAFF. DNA for the CDR3: TGCGCCAGCAGCTCAGCAGGCGCAGGAGGTGAAGCTTTCTTT.

Comments on this clone: At one boundary the junction diverges from the germline segment, which might be a read error. The J gene is TRBJ1-6, the V gene TRBV6-5, with D uncertain. Germline values: CDR1 MNHEY, CDR2 SVGAGI. The CDR3 loop spans 15 amino acids. The CDR3 sequence: CASSDSSSYNSPLHF. The CDR3 DNA reads as TGTGCCAGCAGTGACTCGAGCTCCTATAATTCACCCCTCCACTTT.

This chain joins TRBV27 and TRBJ1-1; the match to TRBD1 covers 8 bases. V was pared by 5 bases and J by 5 bases, with 4 bases of the junction left unmatched. CDR1 is MNHEY and CDR2 is SMNVEV in the germline V gene (reference sequence). The CDR3 is 13 amino acids. For the CDR3, the DNA is TGTGCCAGCAGTCCAGGGGGCAAGACTGAAGCTTTCTTT. Encoded protein: CASSPGGKTEAFF.

The J gene is TRBJ1-5, the V gene TRBV6-2 or TRBV6-3; no clear D. CDR3 length equals 14 residues. Germline V CDR1 and CDR2: MNHEY, SVGEGT. V lost 0 bases, J lost 7 bases, and 10 bases lay in between. CDR3 in DNA: TGTGCCAGCAGTTACTCCGGTGTCGGACAGCCCCAGCATTTT. It encodes CASSYSGVGQPQHF.

The chain employs TRBV6-5 and TRBJ1-1; D may be TRBD1 (5 bases). V lost 2 bases and J 1 base, leaving 5 bases between the germline ends. This CDR3 region has 13 residues. Germline V gives CDR1 MNHEY, CDR2 SVGAGI. This chain's CDR3 is CASSYDRNTEAFF. The CDR3 DNA sequence: TGTGCCAGCAGTTACGACAGGAACACTGAAGCTTTCTTT.

The rearrangement uses TRBV3-1 (or the pseudogene TRBV3-2) and TRBJ1-2; D unclear. Germline CDR1 LGHDT, CDR2 YNNKEL (reference sequence). This CDR3 spans 13 amino acids. Trimming took off 4 bases at V and 4 bases at J, with 10 bases between the two ends. The DNA for the CDR3 is TGTGCCAGCAGCCCCCGTAGTTCCTATGGCTACACCTTC. It codes for CASSPRSSYGYTF.

This clone has a single count. The V gene is TRBV12-3 or TRBV12-4, the J gene TRBJ1-2; D is unresolved. The germline V and J ends were trimmed by 8 bases and 3 bases, with 7 bases remaining between them. The CDR3 covers 11 residues. The CDR3 DNA sequence: TGTGCCAGCTACGGGTACTATGGCTACACCTTC. Its protein is CASYGYYGYTF.

In its sample, this clone was seen once. V gene TRBV12-3 or TRBV12-4 combines with J gene TRBJ1-4, with D uncertain. The CDR3 has 13 residues. Trimming shortened V by 3 bases and J by 5 bases, and 7 bases separated the two germline ends. Here the CDR3 DNA reads TGTGCCAGCAGTTTTAACCCCAATGAAAAACTGTTTTTT. As protein: CASSFNPNEKLFF.

The rearrangement links TRBV27 to TRBJ2-2, with unresolved D. Germline V gene data show CDR1 as MNHEY and CDR2 as SMNVEV (reference sequence). This CDR3 is 15 amino acids long. Trimming stripped 0 bases from V and 4 bases from J, with 9 bases between. In DNA, the CDR3 is TGTGCCAGCAGTTTATCGGCTTTCGGCACCGGGGAGCTGTTTTTT. It encodes CASSLSAFGTGELFF.

This clone has just one count. The CDR3 DNA follows: TGTGCCAGCAGTTTCGGGGGGAACGGGGAGCTGTTTTTT. The encoded protein is CASSFGGNGELFF. The chain is built from TRBV12-3 or TRBV12-4 and TRBJ2-2, with 7 nucleotides matching TRBD2. The CDR3 contains 13 residues. The V and J ends lost 3 bases and 7 bases, in that order; junction bases with no gene match: 2.

The chain recombines TRBV2 with TRBJ1-5; D uncertain. Deletions cut 3 bases from V and 4 bases from J, with 7 bases between. Germline CDR1 is SNHLY and CDR2 is FYNNEI. This CDR3 is built from 13 residues. The chain's CDR3 is CASSEGRNQPQHF. DNA of the CDR3: TGTGCCAGCAGTGAGGGAAGAAATCAGCCCCAGCATTTT. The full variable domain, in which reference TRBV2 and TRBJ1-5 provide the parts outside the CDR3, is EPEVTQTPSHQVTQMGQEVILRCVPISNHLYFYWYRQILGQKVEFLVSFYNNEISEKSEIFDDQFSVERPDGSNFTLKIRSTKLEDSAMYFCASSEGRNQPQHFGDGTRLSIL.

The rearrangement joins TRBV7-3 to TRBJ1-2, with D hard to call. The CDR3 is 13 residues long. From germline, CDR1 is SGHTA and CDR2 FQGTGA. V dropped 5 bases and J dropped 8 bases, with 15 bases sitting between them. The CDR3 here is CASSPGPTEGYTF. DNA of the CDR3: TGTGCCAGCAGCCCAGGACCCACCGAGGGCTACACCTTC.

The chain couples TRBV7-9 to TRBJ1-6; D is undetermined. The germline V and J ends were trimmed by 3 bases and 6 bases, with 6 bases remaining between them. Germline V gene sequence: CDR1 SEHNR, CDR2 FQNEAQ (reference sequence). This CDR3 has 13 residues. CDR3 in DNA: TGTGCCAGCAGCTTCGAACTTAATTCACCCCTCCACTTT. It translates to CASSFELNSPLHF. Variable domain in full (rest from reference TRBV7-9 and TRBJ1-6): DTGVSQNPRHKITKRGQNVTFRCDPISEHNRLYWYRQTLGQGPEFLTYFQNEAQLEKSRLLSDRFSAERPKGSFSTLEIQRTEQGDSAMYLCASSFELNSPLHFGNGTRLTVT.

The V and J genes are TRBV5-1 and TRBJ1-3; D may be TRBD1 (5 bases). The CDR3 length is 16 residues. Deletions cut 4 bases from V and 2 bases from J, with 16 bases between. The germline CDR1 and CDR2 sequences are SGHRS and YFSETQ. In DNA form, the CDR3 reads TGCGCCAGCAGCGAATCGACAGTACCTACTGGAAACACCATATATTTT. Translated: CASSESTVPTGNTIYF.

The chain links TRBV29-1 to TRBJ2-3, with no clear D. Germline V gene data show CDR1 as SQVTM and CDR2 as ANQGSEA. The CDR3 is 14 residues long. Trimming pared 4 bases from V and 2 bases from J, leaving 13 bases between. CDR3 sequence (DNA): TGCAGCGTTGTTCCGGGCCCTACCACAGATACGCAGTATTTT. It translates to CSVVPGPTTDTQYF.